What follows are 30 T cell receptor beta chains derived from one specimen sequenced in a study of T cells expressing NK-cell markers. TCRdb reanalyzed the 5' RACE reads, giving one entry per CDR3 protein sequence and no DNA. Its clone listing holds 150,000 to 180,000 distinct CDR3 sequences. Sequenced input: blood T cells: a sorted CD56 or NKG2C T cell subset, CD4+ or CD8+ T cells, or bulk PBMC T cells (not recorded which). All receptors derive from a woman aged 45-59 years in good health.

The V call is TRBV24-1, the J call TRBJ1-2. Germline V gene data show CDR1 as KGHDR and CDR2 as SFDVKD. The CDR3 consists of 14 residues. The CDR3 loop reads CATSDFEGWHGYTF.

The chain couples TRBV4-1 to TRBJ1-6. The CDR3 has 13 amino acids. Germline CDR1 is MGHRA and CDR2 is YSYEKL. CDR3: CASSQDGNSPLHF.

The chain joins TRBV13 to TRBJ2-2; TCRdb's assignment of TRBD2 cannot be checked, as there is no DNA. The CDR3 runs 17 residues. Germline V CDR1 and CDR2: PRHDT, FYEKMQ (reference sequence). This CDR3 reads CASSHGTSFLNTGELFF.

The chain joins TRBV5-1 to TRBJ2-7; TCRdb names TRBD1, which stays unverified in the absence of DNA. CDR1 and CDR2 from the germline V gene are SGHRS and YFSETQ. The CDR3 spans 12 residues. CDR3: CASSFPPGEQYF.

The chain joins TRBV4-1 to TRBJ2-2; TCRdb designates TRBD1, a call that cannot be tested without DNA. Per germline, CDR1 MGHRA and CDR2 YSYEKL. This CDR3 is built from 16 residues. This chain's CDR3 is CASSHRQGASTGELFF.

The V gene is TRBV9, the J gene TRBJ2-3; lacking DNA, the TRBD1 call made by TCRdb goes unchecked. Per the germline V gene, CDR1 is SGDLS and CDR2 is YYNGEE. This CDR3 region has 15 residues. The CDR3 loop reads CASSVRGQGTDTQYF.

The chain uses TRBV7-9 and TRBJ2-5; TCRdb's assignment of TRBD1 cannot be checked, as there is no DNA. The CDR3 length is 13 residues. Germline CDR1 reads SEHNR; CDR2 reads FQNEAQ (reference sequence). The CDR3: CASRTKGGETQYF.

The chain combines TRBV3-1 with TRBJ1-6. Germline lookup yields CDR1 LGHDT and CDR2 YNNKEL (reference sequence). CDR3 length: 16 amino acids. The CDR3 spells CASSQDLQSYNSPLHF.

The CDR3 loop reads CASSPGPAEAFF. The chain has TRBV25-1 and TRBJ1-1; as DNA is missing, the TRBD1 call by TCRdb cannot be tested. The CDR3 contains 12 residues. Germline CDR1 reads MGHDK; CDR2 reads SYGVNS.

The V and J genes are TRBV7-9 and TRBJ2-1; TCRdb selects TRBD1, and the lack of DNA leaves this call unchecked. Germline V lookup: CDR1 SEHNR, CDR2 FQNEAQ (reference sequence). The CDR3 is 15 residues long. The CDR3 region is CASSYPGTGVDEQFF.

This chain uses TRBV12-3 or TRBV12-4 with TRBJ2-5; without DNA, the TCRdb call of TRBD1 cannot be checked. The CDR3 length is 14 residues. CDR3 sequence reads: CASSSLDGEETQYF.

The chain recombines TRBV4-1 with TRBJ1-5. Germline-derived CDR1 and CDR2 are MGHRA and YSYEKL. This CDR3 region has 16 residues. The chain's CDR3 is CASSQEFMMGNQPQHF.

V is TRBV27 and J is TRBJ2-7; TCRdb designates TRBD1, a call that cannot be tested without DNA. The CDR3 runs to 14 residues. Germline lookup yields CDR1 MNHEY and CDR2 SMNVEV (reference sequence). The CDR3 spells CASSLRDTFSEQYF.

CDR3 protein: CASRGNDSPNQPQHF. This chain joins TRBV12-3 or TRBV12-4 and TRBJ1-5; TCRdb returns TRBD1, unconfirmable since there is no DNA. The CDR3 totals 15 residues.

The chain is built from TRBV6-5 and TRBJ2-3. CDR1 is MNHEY, CDR2 SVGAGI, per germline. The CDR3 has 12 amino acids. CDR3: CATRLGTDTQYF.

The CDR3 here is CASSLLGQETQYF. The rearrangement joins TRBV14 to TRBJ2-5. The V gene's germline CDR1 is SGHDN and CDR2 FVKESK. This CDR3 spans 13 amino acids.

The rearrangement links TRBV2 to TRBJ2-3; the TCRdb call, TRBD2, lacks DNA for checking. The CDR3 spans 13 residues. Germline CDR1 reads SNHLY; CDR2 reads FYNNEI. This chain's CDR3 is CASGLAGTDTQYF. Drawing the rest from reference TRBV2 and TRBJ2-3, the complete variable domain is EPEVTQTPSHQVTQMGQEVILRCVPISNHLYFYWYRQILGQKVEFLVSFYNNEISEKSEIFDDQFSVERPDGSNFTLKIRSTKLEDSAMYFCASGLAGTDTQYFGPGTRLTVL.

CDR3 residues: CASSLDPGTGGYNTIYF. V gene TRBV11-2 combines with J gene TRBJ1-3; TCRdb returns TRBD1, unconfirmable since there is no DNA. CDR1 SGHAT and CDR2 FQNNGV come from the germline V gene. The CDR3 has 17 amino acids.

CDR3 sequence: CASSYTKTGGETQYF. V gene TRBV2 combines with J gene TRBJ2-5; with no DNA, the TCRdb D assignment of TRBD1 cannot be verified. Germline V CDR1 and CDR2: SNHLY, FYNNEI. This CDR3 is 15 amino acids long.

This chain links TRBV7-8 with TRBJ2-1; TCRdb selects TRBD2, and the lack of DNA leaves this call unchecked. This CDR3 comprises 14 residues. The germline CDR1 and CDR2 sequences are SGHVS and FQNEAQ. The CDR3: CASSSFTSRNEQFF.

V is TRBV24-1 and J is TRBJ2-7. In germline, CDR1 is KGHDR, CDR2 SFDVKD. The CDR3 contains 12 residues. This CDR3 is CATSDLGYEQYF.

The V call is TRBV3-1, the J call TRBJ1-1. The CDR3 length is 13 residues. Germline V gene sequence: CDR1 LGHDT, CDR2 YNNKEL (reference sequence). CDR3 sequence: CASSRREWAEAFF.

The gene calls are TRBV12-3 or TRBV12-4 and TRBJ2-5. This CDR3 comprises 13 residues. CDR3 protein: CASSSPQEETQYF.

The chain employs TRBV24-1 and TRBJ1-5; the TCRdb D gene call, TRBD1, has no DNA to confirm it. The germline gives CDR1 KGHDR, CDR2 SFDVKD. The CDR3 totals 14 residues. The CDR3 protein is CATALGANNQPQHF.

V is TRBV4-1 and J is TRBJ2-7; absent DNA, TCRdb's TRBD2 call cannot be checked. Per the germline V gene, CDR1 is MGHRA and CDR2 is YSYEKL. This CDR3 region has 16 residues. The CDR3 region is CASSLNRLAGVHEQYF.

The gene calls are TRBV7-9 and TRBJ2-5; lacking DNA, the TRBD2 call made by TCRdb goes unchecked. The CDR3 is 16 amino acids. Germline CDR1 and CDR2: SEHNR and FQNEAQ (reference sequence). The CDR3 here is CASSLGGRLNQETQYF.

V is TRBV5-8 and J is TRBJ2-2. CDR1 and CDR2 from the germline V gene are SGHTS and YDEGEE. The CDR3 is 16 amino acids. The CDR3 loop is CASSCGTLLGTGELFF.

This sequence joins TRBV12-3 or TRBV12-4 and TRBJ2-3; there is no DNA to check the TCRdb D call of TRBD2. The CDR3 runs to 17 residues. The CDR3 loop is CASSDWEAGSLADTQYF.

The chain has TRBV4-1 and TRBJ2-5; TCRdb reports TRBD1, a call that lacks DNA to check it against. The CDR3 loop spans 11 amino acids. Germline assignment: CDR1 MGHRA and CDR2 YSYEKL. CDR3: CASRDTNFQYF.

V and J are TRBV4-1 and TRBJ1-5; TCRdb outputs TRBD1, but without DNA this stays unchecked. The CDR3 runs 14 residues. The V gene's germline CDR1 is MGHRA and CDR2 YSYEKL. CDR3 amino acids: CASGFGGFGQPQHF.